This T cell receptor (beta chain) was retrieved from a study of regulatory T cells in long-lasting Graves disease. Construction of TCR beta libraries relied on iRepertoire HTBI primers and on Arm-PCR targeting CDR3 regions. TCRdb reprocessed the multiplex PCR reads via MiXCR and lists one record per CDR3 protein. This table has roughly 560,000 distinct CDR3 sequences, about 15% appearing once. Time point reported: newly diagnosed GD, antithyroid drugs for less than 3 months. There was RNA extracted from PBMCs, and the TCR library was made from it. These sequences were also reported in another study, on T cells in Graves' hyperthyroidism and ophthalmopathy.

The sequenced sample was peripheral blood mononuclear cells (PBMCs), obtained at new diagnosis, from a patient treated with antithyroid drugs. This clonotype was obtained from a woman aged 40-65 years with Graves disease.

The CDR3 here is CAWSLTGHTEAFF. CDR3 DNA: TGTGCCTGGAGTCTCACCGGCCACACTGAAGCTTTCTTT. The chain has TRBV30 and TRBJ1-1; D is uncertain. Germline assignment: CDR1 GTSNPN and CDR2 SVGIG (reference sequence). The CDR3 has 13 amino acids. Trimming removed 2 bases from V and 3 bases from J, with 10 bases in between.